This TCR beta chain is drawn from a study of cytomegalovirus exposure and HLA in healthy donors. Study conclusions and caveats: Previously analyzed data showed that most TCR beta V segments were productive at a frequency of about 87% or about 30%.

Primers included in the PCR were 60 Vbeta and 13 Jbeta primers. The repertoire was sequenced with immunoSEQ multiplex PCR; TCRdb's copy has only in-frame clones and lacks some. The table shows approximately 220,000 clones, with approximately 68% occurring only once. This clone was found once. Its antigen is as yet unknown. This TCR derives from a woman aged 25 to 45 in good health and CMV-seronegative. The sequencing input was PBMCs.

The DNA of the CDR3 is TGTGCCAGCAGCTACCGACAGGGGCTGAACACTGAAGCTTTCTTT. It codes for CASSYRQGLNTEAFF. This chain links TRBV6-4 with TRBJ1-1; 8 bases agree with TRBD1. The junction had 6 bases not matched to a gene; V was cut back by 6 bases and J by 0 bases. The CDR3 length is 15 residues. Germline V CDR1 and CDR2: MRHNA, SNTAGT.